These 7 T cell receptor beta chains were sequenced from one sample in a study of T cell responses to AZD1222 COVID-19 vaccine. Using immunoSEQ multiplex PCR, the repertoire was profiled, and TCRdb retains in-frame clones only, with some absent. Here the sample spans tens of thousands of clones, roughly nine tenths being singletons. The sequenced sample was peripheral blood, obtained 28 days after the second AZD1222 dose. The receptors derive from an adult who received the AZD1222 COVID-19 vaccine.

The chain carries TRBV30 and TRBJ1-5; D is uncertain. With 0 bases removed from V and 5 bases from J, the gap between germline ends came to 8 bases. This CDR3 is built from 13 residues. Looked up from germline, CDR1 is GTSNPN and CDR2 is SVGIG (reference sequence). CDR3 in amino acids: CAWSVRSYQPQHF. In nucleotides, the CDR3 is TGTGCCTGGAGTGTGAGGAGTTATCAGCCCCAGCATTTT.

The gene calls are TRBV10-2 and TRBJ2-3; D possibly corresponds to TRBD2 (5 bases). Germline V gene data show CDR1 as WSHSY and CDR2 as SAAADI. The CDR3 has 15 residues. V shed 7 bases and J shed 6 bases, with 20 bases lying between them. The CDR3 loop reads CASIRAAPPVDTQYF. The CDR3 coding sequence is TGCGCCAGCATTAGAGCGGCCCCGCCGGTGGATACGCAGTATTTT.

The V call is TRBV12-3 or TRBV12-4, the J call TRBJ2-2; D is unclear. V lost 5 bases and J lost 6, with 7 bases in between. The CDR3 spans 12 residues. CDR3 bases: TGTGCCAGCAGTCCCCCTGCCGGGGAGCTGTTTTTT. Translating gives CASSPPAGELFF.

The chain links TRBV28 to TRBJ2-2, with D perhaps TRBD1 (6 bases). V dropped 5 bases and J dropped 7 bases, with 14 bases sitting between them. Looked up from germline, CDR1 is MDHEN and CDR2 is SYDVKM. The CDR3 contains 14 residues. The DNA of the CDR3 is TGTGCCAGCAGTCTGGACAGTCGGAGCGGGGAGCTGTTTTTT. Translated: CASSLDSRSGELFF.

J is TRBJ1-3 and V is TRBV4-2; TRBD1 matches at 7 bases. The CDR3 is 12 amino acids. Germline values: CDR1 LGHNA, CDR2 YNFKEQ. V gave up 5 bases and J gave up 16 bases; unmatched junction bases: 11. CDR3 region: CASSTRQGGWYF. The CDR3 coding sequence is TGTGCCAGCAGCACAAGACAGGGAGGCTGGTATTTT.

The rearrangement links TRBV7-2 to TRBJ1-1; TRBD1 aligns across 9 bases. With 4 bases clipped from V and 5 bases from J, the junction kept 11 bases outside the gene matches. Germline assignment: CDR1 SGHTA and CDR2 FQGNSA. The CDR3 consists of 16 residues. The CDR3 protein is CASSSFPLTGGTEAFF. DNA for the CDR3: TGTGCCAGCAGCTCGTTCCCCCTGACAGGGGGAACTGAAGCTTTCTTT.

This rearrangement joins TRBV12-3 or TRBV12-4 to TRBJ1-2, with 9 bases matching TRBD1. This CDR3 spans 13 amino acids. Trimming removed 7 bases from V and 5 bases from J; junction bases left unmatched: 5. This CDR3 is CASKGQGVYGYTF. The CDR3 DNA follows: TGTGCCAGCAAGGGACAGGGCGTTTATGGCTACACCTTC.